This paragraph covers one TCR beta chain sequence. Its specificity is unknown. Individual cDNA molecules each received unique molecular identifiers attached to them. One entry per CDR3 protein, called by TCRdb with MiXCR from the 5' RACE reads. Among about 60,000 distinct CDR3 sequences listed, around 13% were seen once. These data come from a study of early T cells in non-severe SARS-CoV-2 infection. The overall study: The input, bulk RNA from unsorted whole blood, was sequenced, and chains were unpaired.

General study findings and limits: VDJdb-based matching was biased toward anti-spike CD8 responses and missed private and CD4 specificities.

Trimming stripped 4 bases from V and 0 bases from J, with 15 bases between. The germline V gene encodes CDR1 SGDLS and CDR2 YYNGEE. This CDR3 comprises 16 residues. This clonotype originated in an adult who was a healthcare worker with PCR-confirmed SARS-CoV-2 infection or an uninfected control (not recorded which). The chain combines TRBV9 with TRBJ2-3, with D possibly matching TRBD1 (5 bases). Sequencing input: whole blood. CDR3 sequence reads: CASSSPTGGSTDTQYF. Written as DNA, the CDR3 is TGTGCCAGCAGCTCCCCTACAGGTGGGAGCACAGATACGCAGTATTTT. Using reference TRBV9 and TRBJ2-3 for the parts outside the CDR3, the full variable domain is DSGVTQTPKHLITATGQRVTLRCSPRSGDLSVYWYQQSLDQGLQFLIQYYNGEERAKGNILERFSAQQFPDLHSELNLSSLELGDSALYFCASSSPTGGSTDTQYFGPGTRLTVL.